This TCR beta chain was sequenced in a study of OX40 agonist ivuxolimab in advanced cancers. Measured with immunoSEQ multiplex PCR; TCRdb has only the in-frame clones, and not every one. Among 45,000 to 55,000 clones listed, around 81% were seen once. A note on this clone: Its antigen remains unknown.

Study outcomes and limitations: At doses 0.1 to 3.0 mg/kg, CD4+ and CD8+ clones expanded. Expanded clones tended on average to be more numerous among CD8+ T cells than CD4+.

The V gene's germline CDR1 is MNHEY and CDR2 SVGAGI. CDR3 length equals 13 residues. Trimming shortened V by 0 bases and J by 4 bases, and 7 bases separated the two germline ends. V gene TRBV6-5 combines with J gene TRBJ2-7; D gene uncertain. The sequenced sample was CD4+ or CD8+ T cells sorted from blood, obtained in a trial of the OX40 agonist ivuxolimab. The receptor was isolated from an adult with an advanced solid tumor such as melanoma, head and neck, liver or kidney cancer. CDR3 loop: CASSYSEEYEQYF. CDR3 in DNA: TGTGCCAGCAGTTACTCAGAGGAGTACGAGCAGTACTTC.